These 8 T cell receptor beta chains were all obtained from the same sample, sequenced in a study of T cell responses to AZD1222 COVID-19 vaccine (dated by TCRdb to 2020 to 2023). The library relied on the immunoSEQ multiplex PCR assay. TCRdb re-hosts the immuneACCESS table, in-frame sequences only. Its copies lack some clones; in the studies checked, an unresolved V gene accounts for under half of them, and the cause for the rest is not known. A total of 100,000 to 150,000 clones appear in this sample, approximately 92% of them only once. The top ten clonotypes cover around 0.96% of the sample. The time point label corresponds to: baseline before first vaccination. Sequenced material: peripheral blood, taken on day 0 of AZD1222 vaccination. Source of these receptors: an adult in good health.

V gene TRBV27 combines with J gene TRBJ2-2; 8 positions agree with TRBD2. Trimming removed 7 bases from V and 4 bases from J; junction bases left unmatched: 8. The germline CDR1 and CDR2 sequences are MNHEY and SMNVEV (reference sequence). This CDR3 region has 15 residues. The CDR3 loop is CASKLGLAGTGELFF. The CDR3 bases are TGTGCCAGCAAGTTAGGCCTAGCGGGCACCGGGGAGCTGTTTTTT.

V is TRBV10-3 and J is TRBJ1-1, with D possibly TRBD1 on 5 matching bases. Germline CDR1 ENHRY, CDR2 SYGVKD. There are 13 residues in the CDR3. V lost 0 bases, J lost 11 bases, and 13 bases lay in between. The CDR3 spells CAISESIVGEAFF. The CDR3 bases are TGTGCCATCAGTGAGTCTATAGTAGGGGAGGCTTTCTTT.

The rearrangement links TRBV29-1 to TRBJ2-1; D gene uncertain. This CDR3 spans 14 amino acids. Trimming left V 4 bases short and J 5 bases short, with 15 bases between. CDR1 and CDR2 from the germline V gene are SQVTM and ANQGSEA. CDR3 in amino acids: CSVVVWATNNEQFF. CDR3 bases: TGCAGCGTTGTTGTTTGGGCTACTAACAATGAGCAGTTCTTC.

The V and J genes are TRBV2 and TRBJ1-5, with D perhaps TRBD1 (5 bases). Deletions cut 5 bases from V and 1 base from J, with 24 bases between. Germline CDR1 reads SNHLY; CDR2 reads FYNNEI. This CDR3 region has 19 residues. CDR3 nucleotides: TGTGCCAGCAGTAGTCCCGGACGGGGCGGACTAAAGAGCAATCAGCCCCAGCATTTT. It translates to CASSSPGRGGLKSNQPQHF.

V usage is TRBV12-3 or TRBV12-4 and J usage is TRBJ2-7, with D uncertain. CDR3 length equals 11 residues. The germline V and J ends were trimmed by 6 bases and 7 bases, with 10 bases remaining between them. The CDR3 bases are TGTGCCAGCAGCAACTCCAGAGAGCAGTACTTC. Its translation is CASSNSREQYF.

In its sample, this clone was seen once. The genes are TRBV7-3 and TRBJ2-2; no firm D call. The CDR3 is 17 amino acids. V was clipped by 4 bases and J by 0 bases, with 15 bases between them. Looked up from germline, CDR1 is SGHTA and CDR2 is FQGTGA. In DNA, the CDR3 is TGTGCCAGCAGCTACCATCTAGGACGAACGAACACCGGGGAGCTGTTTTTT. This translates into CASSYHLGRTNTGELFF.

This clone was seen only a few times. At one boundary the junction diverges from the germline segment, which might be a read error. The chain couples TRBV2 to TRBJ2-7, with D uncertain. The CDR3 has 12 amino acids. The germline gives CDR1 SNHLY, CDR2 FYNNEI. CDR3 in amino acids: CASSERSFEQYF. The CDR3 DNA is TGTGCCAGCAGTGAAAGGTCCTTCGAGCAGTACTTC.

For this clone: This specimen includes other DNA sequences encoding the same CDR3. V and J are TRBV5-1 and TRBJ1-1; D remains ambiguous. Deletions cut 4 bases from V and 1 base from J, with 8 bases between. This CDR3 region has 13 residues. Germline V lookup: CDR1 SGHRS, CDR2 YFSETQ. The CDR3 nucleotides are TGCGCCAGCAGCCTGTGGGGGAACACTGAAGCTTTCTTT. It codes for CASSLWGNTEAFF. The variable domain in full, with the rest retrieved from reference TRBV5-1 and TRBJ1-1, is KAGVTQTPRYLIKTRGQQVTLSCSPISGHRSVSWYQQTPGQGLQFLFEYFSETQRNKGNFPGRFSGRQFSNSRSEMNVSTLELGDSALYLCASSLWGNTEAFFGQGTRLTVV.